This TCR beta chain is from a study of identical twins (dated by TCRdb to 2015 to 2016). Background on the whole study: To test whether fetal clonotypes persist, the study used deep sequencing on TCR alpha and beta repertoires from monozygotic twins, unrelated adults of various ages, and cord blood. To rule out contamination, replicate twin experiments were performed at different times with different library preparation protocols.

This clonotype was observed a few times. Its antigen is unknown. No per-base quality is available; no much larger clone lies one base away. Every donor in the study was a healthy Caucasian. The twin cohort comprised three pairs of female monozygotic twins, all aged roughly 18 to 30 years. Positive isolation kits from Invitrogen were used to isolate the CD4+ and CD8+ T cell populations. Points the paper makes about the study in general: The excess sharing between twins in beta out-of-frame sequences was weaker because fewer shared sequences reduced the signal-to-noise ratio. Compared with coincidental sharing between unrelated individuals, out-of-frame TCR alpha sequences shared between twins showed an excess of sequences with low generation probability. Out-of-frame TCR alpha sharing in monozygotic twins was systematically underestimated by recombination models, whereas sharing between unrelated individuals was in agreement with the recombination models. Abundant cord blood beta clonotypes had fewer insertions, young adult naive repertoires showed a similar but weaker trend, and memory repertoires showed no such trend. Invariant T cells such as MAIT and iNKT could partly confound zero-insertion analyses, although diverse VJ usage argued against such confounding for most clonotypes. Because the same donors could not be followed over many years, the conclusions depended on cross-sectional statistical analysis.

V sheds 3 bases and J sheds 7 bases, leaving 24 bases between their ends. The CDR3 runs 17 amino acids, cysteine and phenylalanine included. The retained sequence is limited to the CDR3, 51 bases, with the frame set at the first base. In the germline V gene, CDR1 corresponds to MDHEN and CDR2 to SYDVKM. The library was made by 5' RACE. The sequencer listed for this sample is Illumina HiSeq 2000. A universal primer binding site was added through template switching, and the final cDNA carried a unique molecular identifier so that TCR cDNA molecules could be counted accurately. Specific primers in the conserved constant-segment region were used to synthesize first-strand cDNA for the TCR alpha and beta chains. To control for contamination, each cDNA library was double barcoded with a SMART-Mk sample barcode plus Illumina barcodes. TruSeq adapter sequences and Illumina sample barcodes were added in two successive PCR steps. The TCR alpha and beta cDNA libraries were sequenced on the Illumina HiSeq platform using custom primers. The study's processing was this. Unique molecular identifiers were extracted from raw reads with MiGEC, and CDR3 positions were determined with MiXCR. Recombination models were inferred per individual with the repgenHMM and IGoR tools using an EM algorithm. The analysis of shared clonotypes was done with the tcR package in R, with sharing normalized by the product of cloneset sizes. To study raw recombination without the effects of thymic and clonal selection, out-of-frame nonproductive sequences were analyzed. Using fastp trimming at Q25 and MiXCR clonotype assembly, TCRdb reanalyzed the public sequencing data and kept in-frame beta chains. Rows with a matching CDR3 protein are joined into one entry that keeps the most common DNA and genes. These V and J calls rely on TCRdb rather than the paper's analysis. This sample has over 250,000 distinct CDR3 sequences in its table, and 8% to 9.5% of those were observed once. The top ten clonotypes cover roughly 6.4% of the sample.

These data also formed part of another study, on yellow fever vaccine responses in identical twins. That second publication adds: The T cell response to vaccination in identical twins was reported by the authors to appear partly convergent and partly personalized. Focusing on identical twins, the study followed the T cell clones that responded to the vaccine, and did so with precision.

The TCR originated in a young woman in good health. The rearrangement combines TRBV28 with TRBJ2-5; possibly the D gene is TRBD2, per 5 matching bases. Input material: CD8+ T cells sorted from blood. The sequenced DNA is TGTGCCAGCAGTTTGATTCGGGCCGGGGTGAGAGTCCCGACCCAGTACTTC. This codes for CASSLIRAGVRVPTQYF.